A single sample gave rise to the 20 T cell receptor beta chains below, sequenced in a study of shared clonotypes between healthy human individuals. Data came from immunoSEQ multiplex PCR; TCRdb stores just in-frame clones and leaves some out. The sample shows 550,000 to 600,000 clones, roughly four fifths of them seen only once. The sequenced sample was PBMCs. These receptors all stem from a woman aged 40 to 50 in good health. Some clones in this sample may be carry-over from other donors' samples.

The J gene is TRBJ2-3, the V gene TRBV5-1, with 10 bases lining up with TRBD2. This CDR3 is built from 16 residues. V lost 4 bases, J lost 1 base, and 6 bases stayed unmatched. Germline CDR1 SGHRS, CDR2 YFSETQ. The CDR3 DNA reads TGCGCCAGCAGCCGGAGCGGGAGGGGACGCACAGATACGCAGTATTTT. This sequence encodes CASSRSGRGRTDTQYF. The variable domain in full, with the rest retrieved from reference TRBV5-1 and TRBJ2-3, is KAGVTQTPRYLIKTRGQQVTLSCSPISGHRSVSWYQQTPGQGLQFLFEYFSETQRNKGNFPGRFSGRQFSNSRSEMNVSTLELGDSALYLCASSRSGRGRTDTQYFGPGTRLTVL.

On this clone: This sample includes further DNA sequences coding for the same CDR3. The V gene is TRBV29-1, the J gene TRBJ2-3; D gene unclear. The CDR3 runs to 13 residues. Looked up from germline, CDR1 is SQVTM and CDR2 is ANQGSEA. Between the trimmed V and J ends, which lost 3 bases and 1 base, there was a span of 8 bases. CDR3 loop: CSVDSQGTDTQYF. CDR3 DNA sequence: TGCAGCGTTGATTCTCAGGGCACAGATACGCAGTATTTT.

The gene calls are TRBV2 and TRBJ1-2; TRBD1 aligns across 10 bases. The length of the CDR3 is 17 residues. Germline V lookup: CDR1 SNHLY, CDR2 FYNNEI. The V segment lost 2 bases and the J segment 3 bases; nucleotides outside the gene matches: 9. The CDR3, as DNA: TGTGCCAGCAGTGAAATTGGGGCCGGACAGGGGGACTATGGCTACACCTTC. Its protein is CASSEIGAGQGDYGYTF. The full variable domain, rest sourced from reference TRBV2 and TRBJ1-2, is EPEVTQTPSHQVTQMGQEVILRCVPISNHLYFYWYRQILGQKVEFLVSFYNNEISEKSEIFDDQFSVERPDGSNFTLKIRSTKLEDSAMYFCASSEIGAGQGDYGYTFGSGTRLTVV.

The chain carries TRBV5-6 and TRBJ2-7; 14 positions match TRBD2. This CDR3 comprises 15 residues. Losses at the gene ends were 3 bases for V and 5 bases for J; bases not matched to a gene: 4. Germline values: CDR1 SGHDT, CDR2 YYEEEE. The CDR3 is CASSSGLAGAHEQYF. In nucleotides, the CDR3 is TGTGCCAGCAGCTCGGGACTAGCGGGAGCTCACGAGCAGTACTTC.

This sequence joins TRBV10-3 and TRBJ2-1, with 9 nucleotides matching TRBD2. Losses at the gene ends were 4 bases for V and 0 bases for J; bases not matched to a gene: 7. CDR3 length: 17 residues. CDR1 is ENHRY, CDR2 SYGVKD, per germline. The CDR3 loop reads CAISADSGRFSYNEQFF. CDR3 DNA: TGTGCCATCAGTGCAGATAGCGGGAGATTCTCCTACAATGAGCAGTTCTTC.

CDR3 amino acids: CASSVAQAPGNTIYF. The CDR3 DNA reads as TGTGCCAGCAGTGTCGCACAGGCCCCTGGAAACACCATATATTTT. The chain uses TRBV6-1 and TRBJ1-3; possibly TRBD1 for D (5 bases). This CDR3 has 15 amino acids. CDR1 and CDR2 (germline): MNHNS, SASEGT. Trimming removed 4 bases at V and 2 bases at J, with 12 bases between.

The chain recombines TRBV15 with TRBJ2-7; 9 nucleotides agree with TRBD2. This CDR3 contains 15 residues. Germline lookup yields CDR1 LNHNV and CDR2 YYDKDF (reference sequence). Losses at the gene ends were 5 bases for V and 1 base for J; bases not matched to a gene: 6. CDR3 nucleotide sequence: TGTGCCACCAGCCACCGACTAGCGGATTCCTACGAGCAGTACTTC. Its translation: CATSHRLADSYEQYF.

This clone has a handful of counts. V is TRBV5-4 and J is TRBJ2-7; TRBD2 aligns across 10 bases. The germline V gene encodes CDR1 SGHNT and CDR2 YYREEE (reference sequence). Trimming removed 3 bases from V and 4 bases from J; junction bases left unmatched: 10. The CDR3 consists of 16 residues. The CDR3 coding sequence is TGTGCCAGCAGCTCCGGGGGATCTAGCGGGGGATACGAGCAGTACTTC. This encodes CASSSGGSSGGYEQYF.

The chain joins TRBV7-6 to TRBJ2-2; D remains unclear. Germline values: CDR1 SGHVS, CDR2 FNYEAQ. Deletions cut 8 bases from V and 2 bases from J, with 6 bases between. The CDR3 loop spans 12 amino acids. This CDR3 is CASHSNTGELFF. The CDR3 nucleotides are TGTGCCAGCCATAGCAACACCGGGGAGCTGTTTTTT.

Details on this clone: Other DNA sequences in the same sample also yield this CDR3. V usage is TRBV7-9 and J usage is TRBJ1-3; D call uncertain. The V and J ends lost 3 bases and 2 bases respectively, with 2 bases between them. Looked up from germline, CDR1 is SEHNR and CDR2 is FQNEAQ (reference sequence). The CDR3 runs 12 residues. CDR3 protein: CASSLTGNTIYF. The CDR3 coding sequence is TGTGCCAGCAGCTTGACTGGAAACACCATATATTTT.

A note on this clone: This may come from a read error, since a much larger clone is one base off. This chain uses TRBV29-1 with TRBJ1-1; no firm D call. The V end lost 4 bases, the J end lost 4 bases, and 13 bases lay between the germline ends. The CDR3 contains 13 residues. From germline, CDR1 is SQVTM and CDR2 ANQGSEA. The CDR3, as DNA: TGCAGCGTTGTTCCCTCTATGAGCACTGAAGCTTTCTTT. It yields the protein CSVVPSMSTEAFF.

This clone was recorded a few times. This sequence joins TRBV9 and TRBJ1-1; D is perhaps TRBD1 (5 bases). V lost 4 bases to trimming and J lost 1 base, with 14 bases between them. Looked up from germline, CDR1 is SGDLS and CDR2 is YYNGEE. The CDR3 extends over 15 amino acids. CDR3: CASSTRVGSNTEAFF. DNA of the CDR3: TGTGCCAGCAGCACCAGGGTAGGGTCGAACACTGAAGCTTTCTTT.

The chain carries TRBV5-6 and TRBJ2-3, with 8 bases matching TRBD2. Trimming cost V 2 bases and J 4 bases; bases outside gene matches: 3. CDR1 and CDR2 from the germline V gene are SGHDT and YYEEEE. CDR3 size: 14 residues. CDR3 bases: TGTGCCAGCAGCTTCGGGAGGGGGGCAGATACGCAGTATTTT. It specifies CASSFGRGADTQYF.

This clone was seen ten or more times. The gene calls are TRBV27 and TRBJ2-5, with 11 nucleotides matching TRBD2. The V and J ends lost 8 bases and 5 bases, in that order; junction bases with no gene match: 4. CDR1 and CDR2 from the germline V gene are MNHEY and SMNVEV (reference sequence). The CDR3 spans 13 residues. The CDR3 nucleotides are TGTGCCAGCGGGGGACTAGCGGAGGAGACCCAGTACTTC. Translated, it gives CASGGLAEETQYF.

A remark on this clone: Other DNA sequences in this sample translate to the same CDR3. The chain couples TRBV5-6 to TRBJ2-5; 10 bases line up with TRBD2. CDR3 length equals 14 residues. The V gene end was trimmed by 4 bases and the J gene end by 2 bases; junction bases not matched to a gene: 2. Germline-derived CDR1 and CDR2 are SGHDT and YYEEEE. CDR3 nucleotide sequence: TGTGCCAGCAGCAGGACTAGCGGACAAGAGACCCAGTACTTC. This sequence encodes CASSRTSGQETQYF.

The chain employs TRBV7-2 and TRBJ2-7; the match to TRBD2 covers 9 bases. J gave up 5 bases and V 5 bases, and 10 bases lay outside the gene matches. Germline V lookup: CDR1 SGHTA, CDR2 FQGNSA. The CDR3 consists of 15 residues. DNA for the CDR3: TGTGCCAGCAGCGTCACCGGGACTAGCTACGACGAGCAGTACTTC. Its translation is CASSVTGTSYDEQYF.

With regard to this clone: A much larger clone sits a single nucleotide away, making a read error possible. The rearrangement joins TRBV30 to TRBJ2-2; D is uncertain. This CDR3 has 15 residues. CDR1 and CDR2 from the germline V gene are GTSNPN and SVGIG (reference sequence). Trimming left V 2 bases short and J 3 bases short, with 13 bases between. The CDR3 sequence is CAWSRGSKYTGELFF. As DNA, the CDR3 is TGTGCCTGGAGTCGAGGAAGCAAGTACACCGGGGAGCTGTTTTTT.

The chain employs TRBV2 and TRBJ2-7, with D possibly being TRBD2 (5 bases). Germline lookup yields CDR1 SNHLY and CDR2 FYNNEI. The CDR3 length is 14 residues. Between the trimmed V and J ends, which lost 4 bases and 2 bases, there was a span of 12 bases. The CDR3 sequence: CASSGRQYPYEQYF. The CDR3, as DNA: TGTGCCAGCAGTGGGAGGCAATATCCCTACGAGCAGTACTTC.

V is TRBV5-6 and J is TRBJ1-3, with D possibly matching TRBD1 (5 bases). CDR3 length: 15 residues. V was pared by 4 bases and J by 4 bases, with 15 bases between. Germline V CDR1 and CDR2: SGHDT, YYEEEE. The CDR3, as DNA: TGTGCCAGCAGCCCCGACAGATCAGTGGGAAACACCATATATTTT. The encoded protein is CASSPDRSVGNTIYF.

This chain uses TRBV7-8 with TRBJ2-7; 9 bases align to TRBD2. The CDR3 has 14 residues. Germline V lookup: CDR1 SGHVS, CDR2 FQNEAQ. The junction had 9 bases not matched to a gene; V was cut back by 5 bases and J by 7 bases. In DNA form, the CDR3 reads TGTGCCAGCAGCCAAAGGCGGGGGGGATTTGAGCAGTACTTC. It is translated as CASSQRRGGFEQYF.